This T cell receptor (beta chain) was obtained from a study of Ad26.COV2.S vaccination and SARS-CoV-2 variants (dated by TCRdb to the early 2020s). Describing the broader study: Donors in the vaccine arm were drawn from COV1001, a phase I-IIa trial of Ad26.COV2.S in healthy adults that was multicentre, randomized, double-blind and placebo-controlled. Ad26.COV2.S was given intramuscularly at 5x10^10 or 1x10^11 viral particles, as a single shot or as two shots 56 days apart. Sequencing of the TCRbeta repertoire served to evaluate the specificity and breadth of SARS-CoV-2-reactive T cell receptors following Ad26.COV2.S vaccination. The TCR-sequenced set comprised about 32 samples: roughly 19 Ad26.COV2.S vaccine recipients, 5 placebo recipients and 8 SARS-CoV-2 convalescent individuals. Participants in the trial were split at random into five groups of five each, receiving low-dose or high-dose Ad26.COV2.S once or twice, or else placebo on both occasions. Investigators remained blinded to trial group allocation during experiments and outcome assessment. The paper as a whole reports these results and caveats: The study was not powered for comparison of responses between vaccine doses or regimens. Non-spike TCR breadth was comparable between vaccine and placebo recipients, consistent with the vaccine containing only spike. After vaccination, spike-specific CD8+ and CD4+ T cell responses were reported to show substantial breadth. Spike-specific TCR breadth was higher in Ad26.COV2.S recipients than in placebo recipients (P = 0.0014). The authors noted that the TCR breadth and depth analyses may have underestimated total T cell responses.

TCRbeta CDR3 regions were sequenced with the immunoSEQ Assay. After extraction, genomic DNA underwent amplification by bias-controlled multiplex PCR, followed by high-throughput sequencing. Regarding the original processing steps: Collapsing and filtering of sequences were performed to quantify the absolute abundance of each unique TCRbeta CDR3 region. T cell fraction was estimated by normalizing TCRbeta template counts to usable DNA, which was measured by amplifying reference genes present in all nucleated cells. Repertoire TCRs were annotated as SARS-CoV-2-specific by exact matching of V gene, CDR3 amino acid sequence and J gene to a known reactive TCR set. MIRA supplied the reference SARS-CoV-2 TCR set, which was filtered for enrichment in COVID-19-positive ImmuneCODE repertoires so that public or cross-reactive TCRs were removed. Drawing on the MIRA antigens, annotated TCRs were analysed further at the level of specific ORF or position within ORF. Breadth was defined as the number of annotated unique rearrangements divided by the total number of unique productive rearrangements, and depth was defined as the summed frequency of the annotated unique rearrangements. Group comparisons of TCR breadth used two-sided Wilcoxon rank-sum tests. What TCRdb holds here is the immuneACCESS table cut down to in-frame rearrangements. Part of the clones is not present; checked against another copy, under half of the missing clones reflect an unresolved V gene, and the others are unexplained. The D gene and trimming were derived from the DNA, and the V and J assignments and clone size from that table. This sample holds around 450,000 clones; 89% were observed only once. The ten biggest clones cover around 2.6% of the sample.

V loses 2 bases of germline sequence and J loses 0 bases, and the interval between the two ends is 17 bases. The CDR1 and CDR2 encoded by the germline V gene are SGHTA and FQGNSA. The CDR3 contains 18 residues, cysteine and phenylalanine counted. Just the 54-base CDR3 DNA is kept, in frame starting at base 1. The treatment or condition label, as the study defines it: 15 to 20 received Ad26.COV2.S at low or high dose, single or two shots; roughly five received placebo; per-sample allocation not given. Repertoires of vaccine and placebo recipients were sequenced from samples taken on day 63 after the first injection. In Cohort 1b, fewer than 30 adults aged 18-55 years were enrolled at a single site in Boston, USA, between 29 July and 7 August 2020. Ad26.COV2.S was a replication-incompetent adenovirus type 26 vector that expressed a prefusion-stabilized SARS-CoV-2 spike protein derived from the original Wuhan strain.

This clone turned up a few times. Its antigen has not been determined. The record has no base qualities; no much larger clone is one base away. Recombination joined TRBV7-2 with TRBJ1-3; TRBD1 is a weak D gene call, 6 bases matching. The sample in question was peripheral blood, obtained in a trial of Ad26.COV2.S vaccine versus placebo. The clonotype was recovered from a person between 18 and 65 years old who received the Ad26.COV2.S COVID-19 vaccine or a placebo. The DNA reads TGTGCCAGCAGCTTACTAACAGGGCCAGACTACTCTGGAAACACCATATATTTT. Protein translation: CASSLLTGPDYSGNTIYF.